Presented here are 30 T cell receptor beta chains from one specimen sequenced in a study of blood T cell repertoires in COVID-19. Assay used: immunoSEQ multiplex PCR; TCRdb lists only in-frame clones, some missing. This sample yields tens of thousands of clones, of which more than 70% are seen a single time; 5% to 6% belongs to the top ten. The sample was peripheral blood. These receptors originate from a man between 45 and 60 years old with active COVID-19.

V usage is TRBV21-1 and J usage is TRBJ2-2; the table names TRBD2, a call not compared with the DNA. TRBV21-1 is given as a pseudogene. The CDR3 length is 15 residues. CDR3 sequence reads: CASSGRGANTGELFF. The DNA of the CDR3 is TGTGCCAGCTCCGGACGGGGGGCGAACACCGGGGAGCTGTTTTTT.

The rearrangement joins TRBV10-3 to TRBJ2-2, with a possible D match to TRBD1 (5 bases). The CDR3 length is 15 residues. V gave up 2 bases and J gave up 6 bases, with 13 bases separating them. Germline CDR1 and CDR2: ENHRY and SYGVKD. CDR3 DNA sequence: TGTGCCATCAGTGAGGCCCAGGGTGGAGCCGGGGAGCTGTTTTTT. Its protein is CAISEAQGGAGELFF.

The V gene is TRBV5-5, the J gene TRBJ1-1; D is possibly TRBD1 (6 bases). Germline CDR1 and CDR2: SGHKS and YYEKEE (reference sequence). The V gene lost 0 bases and the J gene lost 7 bases, with 10 bases spanning the gap. The CDR3 totals 13 residues. CDR3 DNA: TGTGCCAGCAGCTTGGTCTGGGGGCATGAAGCTTTCTTT. This translates into CASSLVWGHEAFF.

V gene TRBV5-1 combines with J gene TRBJ2-7; possible D gene TRBD1, 6 bases. CDR3 size: 14 residues. The germline V gene encodes CDR1 SGHRS and CDR2 YFSETQ. V was pared by 4 bases and J by 2 bases, with 13 bases between. CDR3 sequence: CASSEPGHTYEQYF. The CDR3, as DNA: TGCGCCAGCAGCGAACCGGGACATACCTACGAGCAGTACTTC.

The genes are TRBV19 and TRBJ2-1; 9 bases agree with TRBD1. The CDR3 runs to 15 residues. Germline loops: CDR1 LNHDA, CDR2 SQIVND (reference sequence). J lost 9 bases, V lost 5 bases, and 11 bases had no gene match. The CDR3 protein is CASSSLGTGLSEQFF. The CDR3 region has the DNA TGTGCCAGTAGTTCCCTAGGGACAGGGTTGAGTGAGCAGTTCTTC.

The chain combines TRBV30 with TRBJ1-2, with D uncertain. This CDR3 region has 12 residues. The V end was cut by 0 bases, the J end by 6 bases, with 8 bases between. Germline lookup yields CDR1 GTSNPN and CDR2 SVGIG (reference sequence). DNA of the CDR3: TGTGCCTGGAGTGTGTCGGGTAATGGCTACACCTTC. Protein sequence: CAWSVSGNGYTF.

This sequence joins TRBV18 and TRBJ2-3; the D is unclear. V lost 7 bases, J lost 0 bases, and 20 bases lay in between. From germline, CDR1 is KGHSH and CDR2 LQKENI. The CDR3 is 17 amino acids. This CDR3 is CASCLSLTQISTDTQYF. The DNA of the CDR3 is TGTGCCAGCTGCCTTTCACTGACACAGATCAGCACAGATACGCAGTATTTT.

In its sample, this clone was seen once. The J gene is TRBJ2-1, the V gene TRBV24-1, with TRBD2 matching over 9 bases. The V gene's germline CDR1 is KGHDR and CDR2 SFDVKD. Germline trimming cut 3 bases from V and 0 bases from J; bases unmatched to any gene: 5. This CDR3 has 17 amino acids. As DNA, the CDR3 is TGTGCCACCAGTGATCCCGGAGCGGGAGGCTCCTACAATGAGCAGTTCTTC. Its protein is CATSDPGAGGSYNEQFF.

The rearrangement joins TRBV9 to TRBJ2-1; 10 nucleotides align to TRBD2. The CDR3 loop spans 14 amino acids. The germline gives CDR1 SGDLS, CDR2 YYNGEE. Trimming cost V 7 bases and J 5 bases; bases outside gene matches: 6. The CDR3 loop reads CASAGLADHNEQFF. CDR3 in DNA: TGTGCCAGCGCAGGACTAGCGGACCACAATGAGCAGTTCTTC. Looking up the rest from reference TRBV9 and TRBJ2-1 gives the full variable domain: DSGVTQTPKHLITATGQRVTLRCSPRSGDLSVYWYQQSLDQGLQFLIQYYNGEERAKGNILERFSAQQFPDLHSELNLSSLELGDSALYFCASAGLADHNEQFFGPGTRLTVL.

This clone has a single count. The chain employs TRBV7-2 and TRBJ2-7; a possible D gene is TRBD2 (5 bases). In germline, CDR1 is SGHTA, CDR2 FQGNSA. Trimming cost V 1 base and J 2 bases, with 12 bases left between them. The CDR3 totals 15 residues. CDR3 sequence (DNA): TGTGCCAGCAGCTTAGGGGTAGCGAGGCCCTACGAGCAGTACTTC. It encodes CASSLGVARPYEQYF.

The rearrangement uses TRBV4-3 and TRBJ2-4; tentative D call: TRBD2 (6 bases). CDR3 length: 14 amino acids. CDR1 is LGHNA and CDR2 is YSLEER in the germline V gene. Trimming took 6 bases from V and 0 from J, leaving 9 bases between them. CDR3 loop: CASSGGLAKNIQYF. In DNA, the CDR3 is TGCGCCAGCAGTGGGGGGTTAGCCAAAAACATTCAGTACTTC.

The V gene is TRBV27, the J gene TRBJ2-5, with 8 positions matching TRBD2. V shed 6 bases, J shed 5 bases, and the junction held 8 bases outside the gene matches. There are 14 residues in the CDR3. Germline values: CDR1 MNHEY, CDR2 SMNVEV (reference sequence). The CDR3 protein is CASSLGLAGETQYF. CDR3 in DNA: TGTGCCAGCAGCCTCGGACTAGCTGGGGAGACCCAGTACTTC.

The rearrangement links TRBV6-5 to TRBJ1-3, with a weak D call TRBD1 (5 bases). This CDR3 is 16 amino acids long. CDR1 and CDR2 (germline): MNHEY, SVGAGI. V dropped 0 bases and J dropped 0 bases, with 9 bases sitting between them. Written as DNA, the CDR3 is TGTGCCAGCAGTTACTCCCTGGGGCGCTCTGGAAACACCATATATTTT. It encodes CASSYSLGRSGNTIYF.

The V call is TRBV9, the J call TRBJ2-5; perhaps TRBD2 as D (6 bases). CDR1 and CDR2 from the germline V gene are SGDLS and YYNGEE. V was pared by 1 base and J by 5 bases, with 21 bases between. This CDR3 region has 17 residues. CDR3 DNA sequence: TGTGCCAGCAGCGTACGGGGTAGCGGACTTATTACGGAGACCCAGTACTTC. It is translated as CASSVRGSGLITETQYF.

Turning to this clone: Other DNA sequences of this sample code for an identical CDR3. This sequence joins TRBV5-4 and TRBJ2-1, with 11 bases that match TRBD2. Trimming removed 4 bases from V and 4 bases from J; junction bases left unmatched: 4. Germline V gene sequence: CDR1 SGHNT, CDR2 YYREEE (reference sequence). This CDR3 comprises 15 residues. CDR3 bases: TGTGCCAGCAGCGGGGGGACTAGCGGTTACAATGAGCAGTTCTTC. Translated: CASSGGTSGYNEQFF.

The count of this clone is one. This chain uses TRBV3-1 (or the pseudogene TRBV3-2) with TRBJ1-6, with 7 bases aligning to TRBD1. CDR1 is LGHDT and CDR2 is YNNKEL in the germline V gene (reference sequence). J was trimmed by 9 bases and V by 3 bases; bases with no gene match: 8. CDR3 length: 15 residues. The CDR3 protein is CASSHQQGQGSPLHF. As DNA, the CDR3 is TGTGCCAGCAGCCACCAACAGGGGCAGGGTTCACCCCTCCACTTT.

This clone was counted a few times. The V call is TRBV19, the J call TRBJ1-5, with 7 bases fitting TRBD1. This CDR3 has 17 amino acids. The V segment lost 5 bases and the J segment 1 base; nucleotides outside the gene matches: 11. Germline CDR1 reads LNHDA; CDR2 reads SQIVND (reference sequence). CDR3 in amino acids: CASSPPTGWRSNQPQHF. The CDR3, as DNA: TGTGCCAGTAGTCCCCCGACAGGGTGGAGAAGCAATCAGCCCCAGCATTTT.

V is TRBV18 and J is TRBJ2-3; D is uncertain. The germline gives CDR1 KGHSH, CDR2 LQKENI. Trimming stripped 3 bases from V and 0 bases from J, with 4 bases between. The CDR3 has 13 amino acids. CDR3 nucleotide sequence: TGTGCCAGCTCACCCCCTAGCACAGATACGCAGTATTTT. Translated, it gives CASSPPSTDTQYF.

This chain's CDR3 is CASSRVLWGQPQHF. In nucleotides, the CDR3 is TGTGCCAGCAGCCGTGTATTGTGGGGCCAGCCCCAGCATTTT. The chain links TRBV6-5 to TRBJ1-5, with D possibly being TRBD1 (5 bases). Trimming left V 6 bases short and J 7 bases short, with 16 bases between. CDR3 length: 14 amino acids. The germline V gene encodes CDR1 MNHEY and CDR2 SVGAGI.

V is TRBV2 and J is TRBJ1-5; tentatively, D is TRBD1 (5 bases). With 5 bases removed from V and 4 bases from J, the gap between germline ends came to 6 bases. Germline V gene data show CDR1 as SNHLY and CDR2 as FYNNEI. There are 12 residues in the CDR3. This chain's CDR3 is CASSQGNQPQHF. Written as DNA, the CDR3 is TGTGCCAGCAGTCAGGGAAATCAGCCCCAGCATTTT.

This clone is a singleton in its sample. This rearrangement joins TRBV2 to TRBJ1-1, with TRBD1 matching over 7 bases. Per germline, CDR1 SNHLY and CDR2 FYNNEI. The CDR3 extends over 13 amino acids. Trimming took 6 bases from V and 9 from J; bases not matched to a gene: 10. The CDR3 region is CASSSDRDEQAFF. In nucleotides, the CDR3 is TGTGCCAGCAGCAGCGACAGGGACGAGCAAGCTTTCTTT. Full variable domain (rest looked up from reference TRBV2 and TRBJ1-1): EPEVTQTPSHQVTQMGQEVILRCVPISNHLYFYWYRQILGQKVEFLVSFYNNEISEKSEIFDDQFSVERPDGSNFTLKIRSTKLEDSAMYFCASSSDRDEQAFFGQGTRLTVV.

The V and J genes are TRBV5-1 and TRBJ1-2, with 11 nucleotides matching TRBD1. V lost 4 bases and J lost 2; bases outside the gene matches: 10. Germline CDR1 and CDR2: SGHRS and YFSETQ. This CDR3 has 17 residues. This CDR3 is CASSPTPDRGRNYGYTF. The CDR3, as DNA: TGCGCCAGCAGCCCCACCCCGGACAGGGGGCGCAACTATGGCTACACCTTC.

The V gene is TRBV10-2, the J gene TRBJ1-5; D remains unclear. The CDR3 loop spans 14 amino acids. The germline V gene has CDR1 WSHSY and CDR2 SAAADI. The V end was cut by 2 bases, the J end by 5 bases, with 10 bases between. This CDR3 reads CASSEGGKDQPQHF. CDR3 nucleotides: TGCGCCAGCAGTGAGGGCGGTAAGGATCAGCCCCAGCATTTT.

This clone has ten or more counts. The genes are TRBV5-1 and TRBJ2-3; D is unresolved. Germline CDR1 SGHRS, CDR2 YFSETQ. The ends were cut back, 0 bases at V and 0 bases at J, with 5 bases in the middle. This CDR3 has 14 amino acids. CDR3 protein: CASSLGGSTDTQYF. The CDR3 region has the DNA TGCGCCAGCAGCTTGGGAGGCAGCACAGATACGCAGTATTTT.

The rearrangement links TRBV6-5 to TRBJ2-7; no reliable D call. The V end was cut by 5 bases, the J end by 2 bases, with 16 bases between. The CDR3 totals 15 residues. Germline lookup yields CDR1 MNHEY and CDR2 SVGAGI. The CDR3 DNA reads as TGTGCCAGCAGTCCGAACTGGGCTTCTCCCTACGAGCAGTACTTC. This translates into CASSPNWASPYEQYF.

Details on this clone: This sample also contains other DNA sequences that code for the same CDR3. The gene calls are TRBV2 and TRBJ2-3; maybe TRBD2 (5 bases). Per germline, CDR1 SNHLY and CDR2 FYNNEI. Trimming left V 6 bases short and J 6 bases short, with 13 bases between. CDR3 length: 13 residues. DNA of the CDR3: TGTGCCAGCAGCGCCTCGAGGGAGGATACGCAGTATTTT. Translating gives CASSASREDTQYF.

The chain combines TRBV5-1 with TRBJ2-3, with 11 bases lining up with TRBD1. The CDR3 totals 17 residues. The ends lost 0 bases at V and 2 bases at J; junction bases unmatched: 5. CDR1 is SGHRS and CDR2 is YFSETQ in the germline V gene. CDR3 in amino acids: CASSLGGQGVPTDTQYF. The CDR3 DNA follows: TGCGCCAGCAGCTTGGGGGGACAGGGGGTTCCCACAGATACGCAGTATTTT.

J is TRBJ1-4 and V is TRBV2; 7 positions match TRBD1. V shed 6 bases and J 8 bases; nucleotides not matched to a gene: 9. The germline V gene encodes CDR1 SNHLY and CDR2 FYNNEI. The CDR3 is 14 residues long. The DNA of the CDR3 is TGTGCCAGCAGGGGGGACAGCGGAGGAGAAAAACTGTTTTTT. Its protein is CASRGDSGGEKLFF.

The rearrangement links TRBV7-9 to TRBJ2-5, with 8 nucleotides matching TRBD2. CDR3 length equals 14 residues. Germline CDR1 reads SEHNR; CDR2 reads FQNEAQ (reference sequence). V lost 9 bases to trimming and J lost 1 base; unmatched junction nucleotides: 7. CDR3 residues: CASPSGGGQETQYF. The CDR3 nucleotides read TGTGCCAGTCCTTCCGGGGGGGGCCAAGAGACCCAGTACTTC.

The CDR3 loop is CATSATTGTDYGYTF. For the CDR3, the DNA is TGTGCCACCAGTGCGACGACCGGGACAGACTATGGCTACACCTTC. J is TRBJ1-2 and V is TRBV24-1; 7 nucleotides match TRBD1. The CDR3 is made up of 15 amino acids. Germline CDR1 reads KGHDR; CDR2 reads SFDVKD. V dropped 5 bases and J dropped 3; count of bases not matched to a gene: 8.